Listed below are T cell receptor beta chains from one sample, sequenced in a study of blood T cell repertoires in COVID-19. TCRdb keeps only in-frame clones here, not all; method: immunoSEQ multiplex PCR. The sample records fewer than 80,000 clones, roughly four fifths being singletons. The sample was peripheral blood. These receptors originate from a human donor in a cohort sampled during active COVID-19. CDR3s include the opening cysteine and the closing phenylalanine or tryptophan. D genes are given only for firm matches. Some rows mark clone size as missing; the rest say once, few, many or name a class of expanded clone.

CDR3 DNA: TGCGCCAGCAGCTTGGGACAGGGACGTTCACCCCTCCACTTT
CDR3 protein: CASSLGQGRSPLHF
V gene: TRBV5-1
CDR3 length: 14
D gene: TRBD1
J gene: TRBJ1-6
clone size: -

CDR3 DNA: TGTGCCAGCAGCTCCCGCCGGGACAGGGAACCCGGTGGCTATGGCTACACCTTC
CDR3 protein: CASSSRRDREPGGYGYTF
V gene: TRBV7-9
CDR3 length: 18
D gene: TRBD1
J gene: TRBJ1-2
clone size: -

CDR3 DNA: TGCGCCAGCAGCTTGGACACCTCCTACGAGCAGTACTTC
CDR3 protein: CASSLDTSYEQYF
V gene: TRBV5-1
CDR3 length: 13
D gene: -
J gene: TRBJ2-7
clone size: -

CDR3 DNA: TGCGCCAGCAGCCCCCGTGGGGCTGGTGAAAAACTGTTTTTT
CDR3 protein: CASSPRGAGEKLFF
V gene: TRBV5-1
CDR3 length: 14
D gene: -
J gene: TRBJ1-4
clone size: once

CDR3 DNA: TGCGCCAGCAGCCTCACACTCCAGGGTTCTCAGCCCCAGCATTTT
CDR3 protein: CASSLTLQGSQPQHF
V gene: TRBV4-1
CDR3 length: 15
D gene: -
J gene: TRBJ1-5
clone size: -

CDR3 DNA: TGTGCCAGCAGTTTCAGGGACAATCAGCCCCAGCATTTT
CDR3 protein: CASSFRDNQPQHF
V gene: TRBV12-3/TRBV12-4
CDR3 length: 13
D gene: -
J gene: TRBJ1-5
clone size: -

CDR3 DNA: TGCGCCAGCAGTTCGGTCGGACAGACTCCATTCCGCGGGCAGTACTTC
CDR3 protein: CASSSVGQTPFRGQYF
V gene: TRBV5-1
CDR3 length: 16
D gene: -
J gene: TRBJ2-7
clone size: -

CDR3 DNA: TGTGCCAGCAGCCCCGGGCTAGGGGGCGACATTCAGTACTTC
CDR3 protein: CASSPGLGGDIQYF
V gene: TRBV9
CDR3 length: 14
D gene: TRBD1
J gene: TRBJ2-4
clone size: once

CDR3 DNA: TGTGCCAGCAGACCGACTAGCGGGGGGAAACAAGAGACCCAGTACTTC
CDR3 protein: CASRPTSGGKQETQYF
V gene: TRBV5-4
CDR3 length: 16
D gene: TRBD2
J gene: TRBJ2-5
clone size: few

CDR3 DNA: TGTGCCAGTAAAACCGGGACAGGGAACACCGGGGAGCTGTTTTTT
CDR3 protein: CASKTGTGNTGELFF
V gene: TRBV19
CDR3 length: 15
D gene: TRBD1
J gene: TRBJ2-2
clone size: once

CDR3 DNA: TGTGCCAGCAGCCATATTCAGGGGGCCGTCATCGATGAGCAGTTCTTC
CDR3 protein: CASSHIQGAVIDEQFF
V gene: TRBV7-8
CDR3 length: 16
D gene: TRBD1
J gene: TRBJ2-1
clone size: -

CDR3 DNA: TGTGCCAGCAGCTCCAGCCCGGGGGTCGGATACGAGCAGTACTTC
CDR3 protein: CASSSSPGVGYEQYF
V gene: TRBV7-8
CDR3 length: 15
D gene: -
J gene: TRBJ2-7
clone size: -

CDR3 DNA: TGTGCCAGTAGTAGGACAGCGAACACTGAAGCTTTCTTT
CDR3 protein: CASSRTANTEAFF
V gene: TRBV19
CDR3 length: 13
D gene: -
J gene: TRBJ1-1
clone size: -

CDR3 DNA: TGTGCCAGCAGGGGGTCCCGGGACAGGGGAGATACGCAGTATTTT
CDR3 protein: CASRGSRDRGDTQYF
V gene: TRBV6-5
CDR3 length: 15
D gene: TRBD1
J gene: TRBJ2-3
clone size: -

CDR3 DNA: TGTGCCACCAGCAGAGCAGGGGGCGGCTACAATGAGCAGTTCTTC
CDR3 protein: CATSRAGGGYNEQFF
V gene: TRBV15
CDR3 length: 15
D gene: TRBD1
J gene: TRBJ2-1
clone size: -

CDR3 DNA: TGCGCCAGCAGCTTGACAGGATCGCGCTACAATGAGCAGTTCTTC
CDR3 protein: CASSLTGSRYNEQFF
V gene: TRBV5-1
CDR3 length: 15
D gene: -
J gene: TRBJ2-1
clone size: -

CDR3 DNA: TGTGCCAGCAGTCCCGGGGGGCTAGGAGGAAACACCATATATTTT
CDR3 protein: CASSPGGLGGNTIYF
V gene: TRBV28
CDR3 length: 15
D gene: -
J gene: TRBJ1-3
clone size: -

CDR3 DNA: TGTGCCAGCAGTGAAACGAGCCGAGCCTACGAGCAGTACTTC
CDR3 protein: CASSETSRAYEQYF
V gene: TRBV6-1
CDR3 length: 14
D gene: -
J gene: TRBJ2-7
clone size: -

CDR3 DNA: TGTGCCAGCAGCCAAGCGAGGACTAGCGGACAAGAGACCCAGTACTTC
CDR3 protein: CASSQARTSGQETQYF
V gene: TRBV4-2
CDR3 length: 16
D gene: TRBD2
J gene: TRBJ2-5
clone size: -

CDR3 DNA: TGTGCCAGCAGCGCCTGGCCCGGAGGGAGGGGCACAGATACGCAGTATTTT
CDR3 protein: CASSAWPGGRGTDTQYF
V gene: TRBV9
CDR3 length: 17
D gene: TRBD2
J gene: TRBJ2-3
clone size: -

CDR3 DNA: TGTGCCAGCAGCTTAATGAGGGAAGAGACCCAGTACTTC
CDR3 protein: CASSLMREETQYF
V gene: TRBV7-8
CDR3 length: 13
D gene: -
J gene: TRBJ2-5
clone size: -

CDR3 DNA: TGTGCCAGCAGCCCAGGGACAGGGAAAAACACCGGGGAGCTGTTTTTT
CDR3 protein: CASSPGTGKNTGELFF
V gene: TRBV7-3
CDR3 length: 16
D gene: TRBD1
J gene: TRBJ2-2
clone size: -

CDR3 DNA: TGTGCCAGCAGTTATGAGGTGGGCTATGGCTACACCTTC
CDR3 protein: CASSYEVGYGYTF
V gene: TRBV6-6
CDR3 length: 13
D gene: -
J gene: TRBJ1-2
clone size: many

CDR3 DNA: TGTGCCAGCAGCTTAGATCACTTGCGGGGGGCACAATTAGAATACTACGAGCAGTACTTC
CDR3 protein: CASSLDHLRGAQLEYYEQYF
V gene: TRBV11-3
CDR3 length: 20
D gene: TRBD2
J gene: TRBJ2-7
clone size: -

CDR3 DNA: TGTGCCAGCAGTTCTCCTTTGCGGGGGGGCCTTGAGACCCAGTACTTC
CDR3 protein: CASSSPLRGGLETQYF
V gene: TRBV28
CDR3 length: 16
D gene: TRBD2
J gene: TRBJ2-5
clone size: once

CDR3 DNA: TGTGCCAGCAGTGATCAGGCAGGGATCTCTGGAAACACCATATATTTT
CDR3 protein: CASSDQAGISGNTIYF
V gene: TRBV6-1
CDR3 length: 16
D gene: -
J gene: TRBJ1-3
clone size: -

CDR3 DNA: TGCGCCAGCAGCTCCCCTAGCGGGGGCCAAGAGACCCAGTACTTC
CDR3 protein: CASSSPSGGQETQYF
V gene: TRBV5-1
CDR3 length: 15
D gene: TRBD2
J gene: TRBJ2-5
clone size: -

CDR3 DNA: TGCGCCAGCAGCGGGACTAGCGGGGCCGGGGAGCTGTTTTTT
CDR3 protein: CASSGTSGAGELFF
V gene: TRBV4-3
CDR3 length: 14
D gene: TRBD2
J gene: TRBJ2-2
clone size: -

CDR3 DNA: TGTGCCTGGAGTGAACAGATGACAGCGCAGTACTTC
CDR3 protein: CAWSEQMTAQYF
V gene: TRBV30
CDR3 length: 12
D gene: -
J gene: TRBJ2-7
clone size: once

CDR3 DNA: TGCGCCAGCAGTGGGGGACTAGCAACCGGGGAGCTGTTTTTT
CDR3 protein: CASSGGLATGELFF
V gene: TRBV10-1
CDR3 length: 14
D gene: TRBD2
J gene: TRBJ2-2
clone size: -

CDR3 DNA: TGTGCCAGCAGACTAGCGGACGGCAGAGATACGCAGTATTTT
CDR3 protein: CASRLADGRDTQYF
V gene: TRBV6-5
CDR3 length: 14
D gene: TRBD2
J gene: TRBJ2-3
clone size: many

CDR3 DNA: TGTGCAAGTCGCTTACGGCTTAGGCGGAGGAACACTGAAGCTTTCTTT
CDR3 protein: CASRLRLRRRNTEAFF
V gene: TRBV12-2
CDR3 length: 16
D gene: -
J gene: TRBJ1-1
clone size: few

CDR3 DNA: TGTGCCAGCAGCCTCACTAGCGGGGGGCAGTTCTTC
CDR3 protein: CASSLTSGGQFF
V gene: TRBV11-2
CDR3 length: 12
D gene: TRBD2
J gene: TRBJ2-1
clone size: once

CDR3 DNA: TGTGCCAGCAGACCGGGTAGGGGGGGCTATGGCTACACCTTC
CDR3 protein: CASRPGRGGYGYTF
V gene: TRBV9
CDR3 length: 14
D gene: -
J gene: TRBJ1-2
clone size: -

CDR3 DNA: TGTGCCAGCGGCTTAAATCCTGGGGCCAACGTCCTGACTTTC
CDR3 protein: CASGLNPGANVLTF
V gene: TRBV28
CDR3 length: 14
D gene: -
J gene: TRBJ2-6
clone size: -